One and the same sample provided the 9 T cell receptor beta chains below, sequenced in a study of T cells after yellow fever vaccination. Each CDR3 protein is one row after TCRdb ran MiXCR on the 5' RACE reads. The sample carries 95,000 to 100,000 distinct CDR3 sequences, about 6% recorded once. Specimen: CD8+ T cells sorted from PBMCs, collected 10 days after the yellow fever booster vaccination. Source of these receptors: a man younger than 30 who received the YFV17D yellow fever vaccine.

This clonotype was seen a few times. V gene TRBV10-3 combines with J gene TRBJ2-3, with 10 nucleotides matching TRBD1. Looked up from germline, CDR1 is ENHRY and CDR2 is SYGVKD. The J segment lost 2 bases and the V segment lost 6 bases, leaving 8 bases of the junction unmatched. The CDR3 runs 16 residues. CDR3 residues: CAISLQTGGLTDTQYF. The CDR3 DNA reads TGTGCCATCAGCCTCCAGACAGGGGGCCTCACAGATACGCAGTATTTT.

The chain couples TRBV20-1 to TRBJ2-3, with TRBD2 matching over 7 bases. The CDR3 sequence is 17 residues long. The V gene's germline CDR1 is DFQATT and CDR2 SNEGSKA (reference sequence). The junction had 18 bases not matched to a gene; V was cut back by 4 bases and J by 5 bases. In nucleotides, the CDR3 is TGCAGTGCTAACACGTTTGATTACGGACTAGTCCTAGATACGCAGTATTTT. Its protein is CSANTFDYGLVLDTQYF.

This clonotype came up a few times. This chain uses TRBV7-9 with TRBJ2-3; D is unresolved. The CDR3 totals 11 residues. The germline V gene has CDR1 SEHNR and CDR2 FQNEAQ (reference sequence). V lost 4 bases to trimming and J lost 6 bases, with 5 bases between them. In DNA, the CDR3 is TGTGCCAGCAGCTCAAGCGATACGCAGTATTTT. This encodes CASSSSDTQYF.

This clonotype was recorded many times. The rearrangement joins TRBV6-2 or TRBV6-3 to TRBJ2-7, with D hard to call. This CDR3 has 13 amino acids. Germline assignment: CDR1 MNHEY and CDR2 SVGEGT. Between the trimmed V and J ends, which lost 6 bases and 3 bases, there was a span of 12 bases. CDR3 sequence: CASSLPGNYEQYF. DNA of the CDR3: TGTGCCAGCAGCTTACCTGGCAACTACGAGCAGTACTTC.

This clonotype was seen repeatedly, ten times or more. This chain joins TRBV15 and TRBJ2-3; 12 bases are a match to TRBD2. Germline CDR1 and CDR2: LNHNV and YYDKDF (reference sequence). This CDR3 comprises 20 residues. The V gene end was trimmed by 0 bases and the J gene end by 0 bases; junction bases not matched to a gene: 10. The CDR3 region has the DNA TGTGCCACCAGCAGAGATGCGGTACTAGCGGGGGGAACGAGCACAGATACGCAGTATTTT. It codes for CATSRDAVLAGGTSTDTQYF.

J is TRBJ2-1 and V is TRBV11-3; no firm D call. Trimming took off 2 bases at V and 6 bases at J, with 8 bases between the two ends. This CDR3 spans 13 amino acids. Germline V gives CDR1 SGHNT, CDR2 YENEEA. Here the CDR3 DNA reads TGTGCCAGCAGCTTAACGAGCACCAATGAGCAGTTCTTC. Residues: CASSLTSTNEQFF.

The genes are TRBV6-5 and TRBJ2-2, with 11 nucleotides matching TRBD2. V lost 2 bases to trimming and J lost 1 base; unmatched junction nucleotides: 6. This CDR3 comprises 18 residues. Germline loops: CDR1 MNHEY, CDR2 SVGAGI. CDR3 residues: CASSYGLAGGENTGELFF. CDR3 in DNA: TGTGCCAGCAGTTACGGGTTAGCGGGGGGGGAGAACACCGGGGAGCTGTTTTTT.

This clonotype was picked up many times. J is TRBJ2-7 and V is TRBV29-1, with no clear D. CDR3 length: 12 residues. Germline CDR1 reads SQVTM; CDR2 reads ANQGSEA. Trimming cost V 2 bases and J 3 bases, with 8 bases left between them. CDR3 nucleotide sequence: TGCAGCGTTGAACGTGGTAACTACGAGCAGTACTTC. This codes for CSVERGNYEQYF.

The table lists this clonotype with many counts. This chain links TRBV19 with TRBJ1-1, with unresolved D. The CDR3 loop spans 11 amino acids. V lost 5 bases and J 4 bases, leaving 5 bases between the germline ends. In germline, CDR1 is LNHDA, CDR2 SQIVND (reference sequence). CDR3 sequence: CASSLSTEAFF. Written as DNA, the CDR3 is TGTGCCAGTAGTCTGAGCACTGAAGCTTTCTTT.